A selection of T cell receptor beta chains follows, all from one sample in a study of T cell changes during pregnancy in multiple sclerosis. The table came from immunoSEQ multiplex PCR; TCRdb's copy has only in-frame clones and leaves some out. The table lists 90,000 to 95,000 clones, more than 85% of them singletons. The sample was peripheral blood, taken before pregnancy. The receptors were gathered from a female donor with multiple sclerosis, enrolled in a pregnancy study. The CDR3 runs from the conserved cysteine through the conserved F or W. D genes are given only for firm matches. Only some rows state a clone size, as once, few, many or a class for expanded clones.

J: TRBJ1-4
V: TRBV4-2
size: -
D: -
length: 17
CDR3: CASSQDGGARAGEKLFF
DNA: TGTGCCAGCAGCCAAGATGGAGGGGCCAGGGCAGGTGAAAAACTGTTTTTT

J: TRBJ1-2
V: TRBV6-5
size: -
D: -
length: 13
CDR3: CASSSDRLYGYTF
DNA: TGTGCCAGCAGTTCAGACAGGCTTTATGGCTACACCTTC

J: TRBJ1-2
V: TRBV28
size: -
D: -
length: 14
CDR3: CASSDRKGFPGYTF
DNA: TGTGCCAGCAGTGACCGTAAGGGGTTCCCTGGCTACACCTTC

J: TRBJ2-7
V: TRBV27
size: -
D: TRBD1
length: 16
CDR3: CASSLTPGTGTYEQYF
DNA: TGTGCCAGCAGTTTAACCCCCGGGACAGGGACCTACGAGCAGTACTTC

J: TRBJ2-3
V: TRBV6-4
size: -
D: -
length: 17
CDR3: CASSDSLTGPHTDTQYF
DNA: TGTGCCAGCAGTGACTCTTTAACAGGGCCCCACACAGATACGCAGTATTTT

J: TRBJ1-2
V: TRBV2
size: -
D: -
length: 15
CDR3: CASRGGVGLNYGYTF
DNA: TGTGCCAGCCGAGGGGGAGTAGGACTGAACTATGGCTACACCTTC

J: TRBJ2-3
V: TRBV4-1
size: -
D: TRBD2
length: 16
CDR3: CASSQESAGRGDTQYF
DNA: TGCGCCAGCAGCCAAGAGTCAGCGGGACGAGGAGATACGCAGTATTTT

J: TRBJ1-2
V: TRBV27
size: -
D: TRBD1
length: 13
CDR3: CASSPDRGHGYTF
DNA: TGTGCCAGCAGCCCCGACAGGGGGCACGGCTACACCTTC

J: TRBJ2-1
V: TRBV9
size: -
D: TRBD2
length: 13
CDR3: CASSLTSSNEQFF
DNA: TGTGCCAGCAGCCTGACTAGCTCCAATGAGCAGTTCTTC

J: TRBJ1-1
V: TRBV7-9
size: once
D: -
length: 14
CDR3: CASSSRDMNTEAFF
DNA: TGTGCCAGCAGCTCCCGGGACATGAACACTGAAGCTTTCTTT

J: TRBJ2-5
V: TRBV10-3
size: -
D: -
length: 13
CDR3: CAIRPGAQETQYF
DNA: TGTGCCATCAGACCAGGGGCCCAAGAGACCCAGTACTTC

J: TRBJ2-6
V: TRBV5-1
size: once
D: -
length: 19
CDR3: CASSAEVERRRSGANVLTF
DNA: TGCGCCAGCAGCGCGGAGGTGGAACGGAGGCGCTCTGGGGCCAACGTCCTGACTTTC

J: TRBJ2-7
V: TRBV6-5
size: -
D: TRBD2
length: 14
CDR3: CASSRTSGSYEQYF
DNA: TGTGCCAGCAGTAGGACTAGCGGGAGCTACGAGCAGTACTTC

J: TRBJ1-1
V: TRBV6-1
size: once
D: -
length: 13
CDR3: CASSEYGSTEAFF
DNA: TGTGCCAGCAGTGAGTACGGGTCCACTGAAGCTTTCTTT

J: TRBJ2-7
V: TRBV19
size: -
D: -
length: 14
CDR3: CASSKSGQVYEQYF
DNA: TGTGCCAGTAGTAAATCGGGACAAGTATACGAGCAGTACTTC

J: TRBJ2-3
V: TRBV21-1
size: -
D: -
length: 16
CDR3: CASRKTSSGGSDTQYF
DNA: TGTGCCAGCCGCAAAACGTCTAGCGGGGGGTCAGATACGCAGTATTTT

J: TRBJ2-7
V: TRBV5-5
size: -
D: TRBD2
length: 16
CDR3: CASSVGDGGGLDEQYF
DNA: TGTGCCAGCAGCGTGGGGGACGGCGGGGGGTTGGACGAGCAGTACTTC

J: TRBJ1-4
V: TRBV4-1
size: -
D: -
length: 17
CDR3: CASSQGAGLQANEKLFF
DNA: TGCGCCAGCAGCCAAGGGGCCGGGTTACAGGCTAATGAAAAACTGTTTTTT

J: TRBJ2-1
V: TRBV27
size: -
D: -
length: 12
CDR3: CASSSSRNEQFF
DNA: TGTGCCAGCAGTTCATCCCGGAATGAGCAGTTCTTC

J: TRBJ2-5
V: TRBV9
size: -
D: TRBD1
length: 17
CDR3: CASSVGAAGTGGETQYF
DNA: TGTGCCAGCAGCGTTGGGGCTGCTGGGACAGGGGGGGAGACCCAGTACTTC

J: TRBJ2-1
V: TRBV4-2
size: few
D: TRBD1
length: 16
CDR3: CASSQDRTGGYNEQFF
DNA: TGTGCCAGCAGCCAAGATAGGACAGGGGGCTACAATGAGCAGTTCTTC

J: TRBJ2-7
V: TRBV6-5
size: -
D: TRBD2
length: 14
CDR3: CASSPGLASYEQYF
DNA: TGTGCCAGCAGTCCAGGACTAGCCTCCTACGAGCAGTACTTC

J: TRBJ1-5
V: TRBV18
size: -
D: -
length: 14
CDR3: CASSSDSLNQPQHF
DNA: TGTGCCAGCTCATCGGACAGCCTCAATCAGCCCCAGCATTTT

J: TRBJ1-1
V: TRBV28
size: -
D: -
length: 13
CDR3: CASSFRKHTEAFF
DNA: TGTGCCAGCAGTTTCAGGAAACACACTGAAGCTTTCTTT

J: TRBJ1-5
V: TRBV30
size: -
D: -
length: 14
CDR3: CAWSSGDSNQPQHF
DNA: TGTGCCTGGAGCTCCGGGGATAGCAATCAGCCCCAGCATTTT

J: TRBJ1-5
V: TRBV28
size: -
D: -
length: 14
CDR3: CASSLAGANQPQHF
DNA: TGTGCCAGCAGTTTAGCAGGGGCCAATCAGCCCCAGCATTTT

J: TRBJ1-2
V: TRBV28
size: once
D: -
length: 12
CDR3: CASRTGKNGYTF
DNA: TGTGCCAGCAGGACAGGAAAGAATGGCTACACCTTC

J: TRBJ2-2
V: TRBV7-3
size: -
D: -
length: 14
CDR3: CASSSRGPSGELFF
DNA: TGTGCCAGCAGCTCTCGAGGGCCCTCCGGGGAGCTGTTTTTT

J: TRBJ1-5
V: TRBV7-9
size: -
D: -
length: 12
CDR3: CASSYTNQPQHF
DNA: TGTGCCAGCAGCTACACCAATCAGCCCCAGCATTTT

J: TRBJ2-1
V: TRBV18
size: -
D: TRBD2
length: 14
CDR3: CASSGTSVNNEQFF
DNA: TGTGCCAGCTCCGGGACTAGCGTCAACAATGAGCAGTTCTTC

J: TRBJ2-6
V: TRBV5-1
size: -
D: TRBD2
length: 16
CDR3: CASRGGTVDGANVLTF
DNA: TGCGCCAGCCGCGGGGGTACGGTGGACGGGGCCAACGTCCTGACTTTC

J: TRBJ1-2
V: TRBV11-2
size: few
D: -
length: 13
CDR3: CASSSGLMGGYTF
DNA: TGTGCCAGCAGCAGTGGACTCATGGGGGGCTACACCTTC

J: TRBJ1-2
V: TRBV11-2
size: -
D: -
length: 11
CDR3: CASSLGDGYTF
DNA: TGTGCCAGCAGCCTCGGGGATGGCTACACCTTC

J: TRBJ2-7
V: TRBV28
size: -
D: -
length: 13
CDR3: CASSLSPTYEQYF
DNA: TGTGCCAGCAGTTTATCCCCAACCTACGAGCAGTACTTC

J: TRBJ1-3
V: TRBV2
size: -
D: -
length: 17
CDR3: CASRPPGGGSTGNTIYF
DNA: TGTGCCAGCAGGCCCCCCGGGGGGGGGTCTACTGGAAACACCATATATTTT

J: TRBJ2-1
V: TRBV5-1
size: -
D: TRBD1
length: 15
CDR3: CASSSRTGGSNEQFF
DNA: TGCGCCAGCAGCTCACGGACAGGGGGTTCCAATGAGCAGTTCTTC

J: TRBJ2-5
V: TRBV7-6
size: -
D: -
length: 12
CDR3: CATQTLQETQYF
DNA: TGTGCCACACAAACCCTTCAAGAGACCCAGTACTTC

J: TRBJ1-6
V: TRBV23-1
size: -
D: -
length: 13
CDR3: CASSLKGNSPLHF
DNA: TGCGCCAGCAGTCTAAAGGGGAATTCACCCCTCCACTTT